Presented here are 26 T cell receptor beta chains from one specimen sequenced in a study of blood T cell repertoires in COVID-19. The repertoire was sequenced with immunoSEQ multiplex PCR; TCRdb's copy has only in-frame clones and lacks some. The sample contains 200,000 to 300,000 clones, approximately 90% of which appear only once. Sequenced material: peripheral blood. All receptors come from a middle-aged woman with acute or convalescent COVID-19.

The chain recombines TRBV13 with TRBJ2-3; D remains ambiguous. V lost 0 bases and J lost 0, with 7 bases in between. The CDR3 is 15 residues long. The germline V gene has CDR1 PRHDT and CDR2 FYEKMQ (reference sequence). In nucleotides, the CDR3 is TGTGCCAGCAGCTTAGGTGGGCGTAGCACAGATACGCAGTATTTT. This gives the protein CASSLGGRSTDTQYF.

This clone was observed once. CDR3 DNA: TGTGCCAGCAGCTTGAGCCTTCCGGGTAAGACCCAGTACTTC. Residues: CASSLSLPGKTQYF. V is TRBV5-6 and J is TRBJ2-5, with D hard to call. This CDR3 has 14 residues. CDR1 is SGHDT, CDR2 YYEEEE, per germline. V dropped 1 base and J dropped 6 bases, with 13 bases sitting between them. Complete variable domain (other parts from reference TRBV5-6 and TRBJ2-5): DAGVTQSPTHLIKTRGQQVTLRCSPKSGHDTVSWYQQALGQGPQFIFQYYEEEERQRGNFPDRFSGHQFPNYSSELNVNALLLGDSALYLCASSLSLPGKTQYFGPGTRLLVL.

This clone was picked up one time. The chain couples TRBV4-1 to TRBJ2-7, with 7 positions matching TRBD1. The CDR3 loop spans 13 amino acids. The germline gives CDR1 MGHRA, CDR2 YSYEKL. V shed 2 bases and J 6 bases; nucleotides not matched to a gene: 4. CDR3 region: CASSQWAGGEQYV. The CDR3 coding sequence is TGCGCCAGCAGCCAATGGGCAGGGGGCGAGCAGTACGTC.

Only a few counts were recorded for this clone. V is TRBV5-1 and J is TRBJ1-1; 9 nucleotides align to TRBD1. This CDR3 is 14 amino acids long. After removal of 4 bases from V and 3 bases from J, the junction contained 4 bases not matched to a gene. CDR1 and CDR2 (germline): SGHRS, YFSETQ. CDR3 protein: CASSADRGHTEAFF. The CDR3 nucleotides are TGCGCCAGCAGCGCGGACAGGGGTCACACTGAAGCTTTCTTT.

This chain links TRBV19 with TRBJ1-3; 8 bases fit TRBD1. Losses at the gene ends were 8 bases for V and 3 bases for J; bases not matched to a gene: 15. CDR1 and CDR2 (germline): LNHDA, SQIVND (reference sequence). The CDR3 contains 17 residues. CDR3 protein: CASYLAGRTGGGNTIYF. CDR3 sequence (DNA): TGTGCCAGTTATCTGGCGGGACGTACAGGGGGTGGAAACACCATATATTTT. The full variable domain, in which reference TRBV19 and TRBJ1-3 provide the parts outside the CDR3, is DGGITQSPKYLFRKEGQNVTLSCEQNLNHDAMYWYRQDPGQGLRLIYYSQIVNDFQKGDIAEGYSVSREKKESFPLTVTSAQKNPTAFYLCASYLAGRTGGGNTIYFGEGSWLTVV.

This clone has a handful of counts. The chain recombines TRBV5-8 with TRBJ1-4; 7 nucleotides agree with TRBD1. V trimming: 4 bases; J trimming: 4 bases; junction bases outside the gene matches: 4. The length of the CDR3 is 14 residues. CDR1 is SGHTS and CDR2 is YDEGEE in the germline V gene. DNA of the CDR3: TGTGCCAGCAGCCACAGGGGTCTTAATGAAAAACTGTTTTTT. Amino acid sequence: CASSHRGLNEKLFF. Looking up the rest from reference TRBV5-8 and TRBJ1-4 gives the full variable domain: EAGVTQSPTHLIKTRGQQATLRCSPISGHTSVYWYQQALGLGLQFLLWYDEGEERNRGNFPPRFSGRQFPNYSSELNVNALELEDSALYLCASSHRGLNEKLFFGSGTQLSVL.

V gene TRBV24-1 combines with J gene TRBJ2-1; the D is unclear. Germline V gene lookup returns CDR1 KGHDR and CDR2 SFDVKD. The germline V and J ends were trimmed by 3 bases and 0 bases, with 8 bases remaining between them. This CDR3 region has 15 residues. The CDR3 coding sequence is TGTGCCACCAGTGATAACACCCGCTCCTACAATGAGCAGTTCTTC. It codes for CATSDNTRSYNEQFF.

V and J are TRBV21-1 and TRBJ1-1; whether TRBD1, the table's D call, matches the DNA was not checked. TRBV21-1 is flagged as a pseudogene. The CDR3 runs to 13 residues. The CDR3 loop is CASSKGGQFEAFF. For the CDR3, the DNA is TGTGCCAGCAGCAAAGGAGGACAGTTTGAAGCTTTCTTT.

The chain recombines TRBV5-1 with TRBJ1-2; 10 nucleotides agree with TRBD1. CDR1 and CDR2 from the germline V gene are SGHRS and YFSETQ. The V and J ends lost 3 bases and 1 base, in that order; junction bases with no gene match: 3. CDR3 length: 15 residues. In DNA form, the CDR3 reads TGCGCCAGCAGCTCCCGGGACAGGGGTAACTATGGCTACACCTTC. Residues: CASSSRDRGNYGYTF.

This clone was seen more than once but under ten times. The CDR3: CASSNDLSAARRTGELFF. The CDR3 bases are TGTGCCAGCAGTAACGATCTCTCTGCGGCAAGGAGAACTGGGGAGCTGTTTTTT. The chain joins TRBV7-6 to TRBJ2-2; D is unresolved. CDR1 SGHVS and CDR2 FNYEAQ come from the germline V gene. Trimming pared 6 bases from V and 8 bases from J, leaving 28 bases between. This CDR3 contains 18 residues.

The V gene is TRBV10-3, the J gene TRBJ1-1; 8 nucleotides align to TRBD1. The junction had 12 bases not matched to a gene; V was cut back by 6 bases and J by 6 bases. This CDR3 has 15 amino acids. Germline V lookup: CDR1 ENHRY, CDR2 SYGVKD. In DNA, the CDR3 is TGTGCCATCAGCCTTTCGGACAGGGAACTACCTGAAGCTTTCTTT. Its translation is CAISLSDRELPEAFF.

This clone was counted only a few times. The CDR3 nucleotides are TGTGCCAGCAGCCTTTGGACTAGCGGGAACAACAATGAGCAGTTCTTC. Translating it yields CASSLWTSGNNNEQFF. V usage is TRBV3-1 (or the pseudogene TRBV3-2) and J usage is TRBJ2-1; TRBD2 agrees at 12 bases. V gave up 4 bases and J gave up 5 bases; unmatched junction bases: 6. The CDR3 is made up of 16 amino acids. Germline V gives CDR1 LGHDT, CDR2 YNNKEL (reference sequence).

The gene calls are TRBV7-3 and TRBJ1-4; D is unclear. V lost 2 bases and J lost 7, with 8 bases in between. The CDR3 runs 13 residues. CDR1 is SGHTA and CDR2 is FQGTGA in the germline V gene. The CDR3 sequence: CASSLERGEKLFF. CDR3 nucleotide sequence: TGTGCCAGCAGCTTAGAGAGAGGTGAAAAACTGTTTTTT.

CDR3 residues: CASSTSDLRYTF. The CDR3 bases are TGTGCCAGTAGTACCTCAGACTTACGCTACACCTTC. The chain links TRBV19 to TRBJ1-2; D gene ambiguous. The CDR3 has 12 amino acids. V dropped 4 bases and J dropped 9 bases, with 12 bases sitting between them. Germline loops: CDR1 LNHDA, CDR2 SQIVND (reference sequence).

V usage is TRBV5-8 and J usage is TRBJ2-5, with D possibly matching TRBD2 (6 bases). Germline CDR1 SGHTS, CDR2 YDEGEE. The CDR3 runs 16 residues. V was clipped by 6 bases and J by 1 base, with 19 bases between them. CDR3 amino acids: CASKARRAGIQETQYF. For the CDR3, the DNA is TGTGCCAGCAAGGCCCGGAGGGCCGGGATCCAAGAGACCCAGTACTTC. Based on the CDR3 plus reference TRBV5-8 and TRBJ2-5, the full variable domain is EAGVTQSPTHLIKTRGQQATLRCSPISGHTSVYWYQQALGLGLQFLLWYDEGEERNRGNFPPRFSGRQFPNYSSELNVNALELEDSALYLCASKARRAGIQETQYFGPGTRLLVL.

This chain joins TRBV12-5 and TRBJ2-1, with D unresolved. Germline V lookup: CDR1 LGHNT, CDR2 FRNRAP. The CDR3 loop spans 11 amino acids. Between the trimmed V and J ends, which lost 2 bases and 12 bases, there was a span of 8 bases. The CDR3 spells CASGLSGPQFF. CDR3 DNA: TGTGCTAGTGGTTTGTCGGGTCCGCAGTTCTTC.

The V and J genes are TRBV5-5 and TRBJ2-7, with a possible D match to TRBD2 (6 bases). V lost 3 bases and J 6 bases, leaving 13 bases between the germline ends. The CDR3 loop spans 13 amino acids. Germline V gene data show CDR1 as SGHKS and CDR2 as YYEKEE (reference sequence). The DNA of the CDR3 is TGTGCCAGCAGCTGGGGAAGGGGAGGCGAGCAGTACGTC. Protein sequence: CASSWGRGGEQYV.

This clone was counted a single time. This chain links TRBV3-1 (or the pseudogene TRBV3-2) with TRBJ1-1; D perhaps matches TRBD1 (5 bases). Trimming pared 7 bases from V and 4 bases from J, leaving 19 bases between. CDR1 LGHDT and CDR2 YNNKEL come from the germline V gene (reference sequence). CDR3 size: 15 residues. Here the CDR3 reads CASMGWTNGGTEAFF. The CDR3 nucleotides read TGTGCCAGCATGGGATGGACGAACGGGGGCACTGAAGCTTTCTTT.

The V gene is TRBV6-1, the J gene TRBJ2-2; the match to TRBD2 covers 11 bases. The length of the CDR3 is 15 residues. From germline, CDR1 is MNHNS and CDR2 SASEGT. V shed 5 bases, J shed 7 bases, and the junction held 6 bases outside the gene matches. The DNA for the CDR3 is TGTGCCAGCAGTCTTAGCGGGGGGGCTGTCGGGGAGCTGTTTTTT. Translation: CASSLSGGAVGELFF.

The V and J genes are TRBV30 and TRBJ1-2, with 8 bases fitting TRBD1. CDR1 is GTSNPN and CDR2 is SVGIG in the germline V gene (reference sequence). The CDR3 is 15 amino acids. J was trimmed by 0 bases and V by 3 bases; bases with no gene match: 6. CDR3 bases: TGTGCCTGGAGCCCCGGGACAGGAGCTAACTATGGCTACACCTTC. Encoded protein: CAWSPGTGANYGYTF.

This chain joins TRBV7-8 and TRBJ1-5, with TRBD1 identical over 8 bases. Trimming at V came to 5 bases and at J to 4 bases, leaving 10 bases not matched to a gene. Looked up from germline, CDR1 is SGHVS and CDR2 is FQNEAQ. The CDR3 covers 16 residues. The CDR3: CASSVRLGQGNQPQHF. The CDR3 nucleotides are TGTGCCAGCAGCGTACGACTTGGACAGGGTAATCAGCCCCAGCATTTT. Full variable domain (missing parts from reference TRBV7-8 and TRBJ1-5): GAGVSQSPRYKVAKRGQDVALRCDPISGHVSLFWYQQALGQGPEFLTYFQNEAQLDKSGLPSDRFFAERPEGSVSTLKIQRTQQEDSAVYLCASSVRLGQGNQPQHFGDGTRLSIL.

V is TRBV4-2 and J is TRBJ1-2; D unresolved. The germline CDR1 and CDR2 sequences are LGHNA and YNFKEQ. The CDR3 has 16 residues. Trimming left V 0 bases short and J 7 bases short, with 18 bases between. CDR3 loop: CASSQDPSPGLGGYTF. The DNA of the CDR3 is TGTGCCAGCAGCCAAGATCCGTCCCCCGGGTTGGGTGGCTACACCTTC.

J is TRBJ1-1 and V is TRBV27, with 8 positions matching TRBD1. The trim removed 3 bases at V and 3 bases at J, leaving 6 bases unmatched. This CDR3 comprises 15 residues. The germline CDR1 and CDR2 sequences are MNHEY and SMNVEV (reference sequence). CDR3 bases: TGTGCCAGCAGTTTTCAGGGGGCTTGGGACACTGAAGCTTTCTTT. It is translated as CASSFQGAWDTEAFF.

The chain joins TRBV12-3 or TRBV12-4 to TRBJ2-7; no definite D call. This CDR3 is built from 13 residues. V lost 3 bases, J lost 3 bases, and 9 bases lay in between. CDR3 region: CASSLTGGYEQYV. The CDR3 coding sequence is TGTGCCAGCAGTTTGACCGGCGGCTACGAGCAGTACGTC.

This chain uses TRBV6-5 with TRBJ2-1; 9 bases match TRBD1. This CDR3 has 12 residues. The ends lost 8 bases at V and 8 bases at J; junction bases unmatched: 4. Germline V gives CDR1 MNHEY, CDR2 SVGAGI. CDR3 residues: CASGNRGHEQFF. The CDR3 region has the DNA TGTGCCAGCGGGAACAGGGGGCATGAGCAGTTCTTC.

V and J are TRBV3-1 (or the pseudogene TRBV3-2) and TRBJ2-1, with D perhaps matching TRBD1 (5 bases). The V and J ends lost 6 bases and 4 bases respectively, with 13 bases between them. Per the germline V gene, CDR1 is LGHDT and CDR2 is YNNKEL (reference sequence). The CDR3 consists of 14 residues. The CDR3 coding sequence is TGTGCCAGCAGACTAACAGGATCGTACAATGAGCAGTTCTTC. It specifies CASRLTGSYNEQFF.